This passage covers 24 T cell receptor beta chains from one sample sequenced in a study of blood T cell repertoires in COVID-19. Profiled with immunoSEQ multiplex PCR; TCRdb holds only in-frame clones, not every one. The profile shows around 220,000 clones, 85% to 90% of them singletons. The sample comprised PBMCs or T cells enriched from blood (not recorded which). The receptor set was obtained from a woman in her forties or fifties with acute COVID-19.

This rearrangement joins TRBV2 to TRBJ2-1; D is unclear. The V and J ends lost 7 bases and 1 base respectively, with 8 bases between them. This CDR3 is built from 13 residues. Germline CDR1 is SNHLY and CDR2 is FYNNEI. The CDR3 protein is CASIERSYNEQFF. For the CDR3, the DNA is TGTGCCAGCATTGAGAGGTCCTACAATGAGCAGTTCTTC.

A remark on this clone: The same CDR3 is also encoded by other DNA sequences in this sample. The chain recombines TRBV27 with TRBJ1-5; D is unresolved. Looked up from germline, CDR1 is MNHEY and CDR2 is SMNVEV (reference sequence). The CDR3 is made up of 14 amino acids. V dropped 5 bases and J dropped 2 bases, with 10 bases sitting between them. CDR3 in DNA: TGTGCCAGCAGTCCTGGACTGGGCAATCAGCCCCAGCATTTT. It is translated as CASSPGLGNQPQHF.

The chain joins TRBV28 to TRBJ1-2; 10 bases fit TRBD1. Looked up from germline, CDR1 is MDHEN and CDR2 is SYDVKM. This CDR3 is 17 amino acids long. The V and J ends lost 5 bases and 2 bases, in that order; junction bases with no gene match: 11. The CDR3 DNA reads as TGTGCCAGCAGTACGTACGGACAGGGGGTGTCCAACTATGGCTACACCTTC. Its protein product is CASSTYGQGVSNYGYTF.

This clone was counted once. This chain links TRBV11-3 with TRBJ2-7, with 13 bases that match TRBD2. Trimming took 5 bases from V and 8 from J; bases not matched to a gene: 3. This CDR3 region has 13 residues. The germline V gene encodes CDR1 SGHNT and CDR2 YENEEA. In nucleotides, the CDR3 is TGTGCCAGCAGCCGGGGACTAGCGGGGCAGCAGTACTTC. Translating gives CASSRGLAGQQYF. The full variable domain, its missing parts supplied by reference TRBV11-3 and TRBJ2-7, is EAGVVQSPRYKIIEKKQPVAFWCNPISGHNTLYWYLQNLGQGPELLIRYENEEAVDDSQLPKDRFSAERLKGVDSTLKIQPAELGDSAVYLCASSRGLAGQQYFGPGTRLTVT.

The CDR3 spells CASSSTGRYYGYTF. The CDR3 DNA is TGTGCCAGCAGCTCGACAGGGCGCTACTATGGCTACACCTTC. This chain uses TRBV5-5 with TRBJ1-2; 7 nucleotides agree with TRBD1. Trimming at V came to 3 bases and at J to 3 bases, leaving 5 bases not matched to a gene. The CDR3 covers 14 residues. Germline V gene lookup returns CDR1 SGHKS and CDR2 YYEKEE (reference sequence).

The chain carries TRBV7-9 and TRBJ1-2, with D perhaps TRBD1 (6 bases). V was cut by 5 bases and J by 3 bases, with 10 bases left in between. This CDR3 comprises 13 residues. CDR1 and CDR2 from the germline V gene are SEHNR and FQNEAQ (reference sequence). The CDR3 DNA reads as TGTGCCAGCAGCCCACAGGGAGACTATGGCTACACCTTC. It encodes CASSPQGDYGYTF.

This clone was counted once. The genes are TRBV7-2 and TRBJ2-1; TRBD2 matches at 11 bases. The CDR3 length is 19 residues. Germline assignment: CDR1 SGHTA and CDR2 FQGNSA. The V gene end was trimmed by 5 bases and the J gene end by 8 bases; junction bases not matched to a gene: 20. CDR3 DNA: TGTGCCAGCAGCCCAGAGACTAGCGGGACTTTCTACCCTCGGGATGAGCAGTTCTTC. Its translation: CASSPETSGTFYPRDEQFF.

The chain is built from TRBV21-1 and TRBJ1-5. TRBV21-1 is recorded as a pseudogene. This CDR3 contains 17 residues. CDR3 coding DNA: TGTGCCAGCAGCAAAGTATGGGGGGGACGGAGCAATCAGCCCCAGCATTTT. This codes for CASSKVWGGRSNQPQHF.

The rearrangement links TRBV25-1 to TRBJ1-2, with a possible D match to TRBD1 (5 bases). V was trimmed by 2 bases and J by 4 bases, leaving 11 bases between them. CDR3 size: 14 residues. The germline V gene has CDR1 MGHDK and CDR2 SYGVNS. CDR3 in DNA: TGTGCCAGCAGTGAACGAAACAGGCGCTATGGCTACACCTTC. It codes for CASSERNRRYGYTF.

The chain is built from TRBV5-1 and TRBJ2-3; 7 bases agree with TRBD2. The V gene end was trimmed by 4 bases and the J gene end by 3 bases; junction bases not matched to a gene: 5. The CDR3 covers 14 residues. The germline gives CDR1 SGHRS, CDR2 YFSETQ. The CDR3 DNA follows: TGCGCCAGCAGCGTGGAGGGAGGGACAGATACGCAGTATTTT. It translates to CASSVEGGTDTQYF.

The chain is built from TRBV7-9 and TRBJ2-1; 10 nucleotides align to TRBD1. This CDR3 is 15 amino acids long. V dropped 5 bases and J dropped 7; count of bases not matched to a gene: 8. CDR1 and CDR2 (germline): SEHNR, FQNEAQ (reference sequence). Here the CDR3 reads CASSRGQGQGNEQFF. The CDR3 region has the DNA TGTGCCAGCAGCCGGGGACAGGGGCAGGGGAATGAGCAGTTCTTC.

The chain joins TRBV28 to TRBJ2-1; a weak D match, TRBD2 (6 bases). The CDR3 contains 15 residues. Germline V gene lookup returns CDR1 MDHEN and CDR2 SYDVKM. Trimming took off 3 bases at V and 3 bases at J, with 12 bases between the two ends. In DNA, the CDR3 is TGTGCCAGCAGTTTCCCCGGGAGTAGCTACAATGAGCAGTTCTTC. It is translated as CASSFPGSSYNEQFF.

CDR3 sequence (DNA): TGTGCCAGCAGCACGCGACAGGGGTCCTACAATGAGCAGTTCTTC. This encodes CASSTRQGSYNEQFF. V and J are TRBV9 and TRBJ2-1; 8 bases match TRBD1. The CDR3 loop spans 15 amino acids. From germline, CDR1 is SGDLS and CDR2 YYNGEE. Losses at the gene ends were 4 bases for V and 1 base for J; bases not matched to a gene: 4.

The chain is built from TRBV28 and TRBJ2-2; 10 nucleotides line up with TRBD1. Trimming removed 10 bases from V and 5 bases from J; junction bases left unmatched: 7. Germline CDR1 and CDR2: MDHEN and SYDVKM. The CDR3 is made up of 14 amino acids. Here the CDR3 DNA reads TGTGCCATCAAAGACAGGGGGCGGACCGGGGAGCTGTTTTTT. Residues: CAIKDRGRTGELFF.

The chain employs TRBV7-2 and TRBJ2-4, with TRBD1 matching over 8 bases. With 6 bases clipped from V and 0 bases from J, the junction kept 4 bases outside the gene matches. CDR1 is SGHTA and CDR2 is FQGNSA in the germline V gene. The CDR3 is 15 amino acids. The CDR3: CASSDRGRAKNIQYF. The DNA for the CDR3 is TGTGCCAGCAGTGACAGGGGTAGAGCCAAAAACATTCAGTACTTC.

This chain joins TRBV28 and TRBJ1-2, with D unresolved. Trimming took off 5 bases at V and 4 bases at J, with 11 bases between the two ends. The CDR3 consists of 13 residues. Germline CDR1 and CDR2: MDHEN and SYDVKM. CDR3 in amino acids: CASSPPLLYGYTF. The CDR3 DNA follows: TGTGCCAGCAGTCCGCCTCTACTCTATGGCTACACCTTC.

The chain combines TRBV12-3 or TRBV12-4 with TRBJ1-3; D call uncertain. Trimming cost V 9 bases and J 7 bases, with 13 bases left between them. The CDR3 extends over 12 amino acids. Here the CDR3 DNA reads TGTGCCAGTAAACTCCCGGGGAACACCATATATTTT. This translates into CASKLPGNTIYF.

DNA of the CDR3: TGTGCCAGCAGCTTGGGACTAGCGAGCTCCTACGAGCAGTACTTC. It encodes CASSLGLASSYEQYF. The chain links TRBV7-2 to TRBJ2-7, with 10 positions matching TRBD2. J gave up 0 bases and V 3 bases, and 2 bases lay outside the gene matches. The CDR3 runs 15 residues. Per the germline V gene, CDR1 is SGHTA and CDR2 is FQGNSA.

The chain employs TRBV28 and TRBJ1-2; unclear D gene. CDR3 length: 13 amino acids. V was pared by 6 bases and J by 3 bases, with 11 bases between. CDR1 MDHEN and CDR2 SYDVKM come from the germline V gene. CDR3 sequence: CASSGGMDYGYTF. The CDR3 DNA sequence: TGTGCCAGCAGCGGAGGGATGGACTATGGCTACACCTTC.

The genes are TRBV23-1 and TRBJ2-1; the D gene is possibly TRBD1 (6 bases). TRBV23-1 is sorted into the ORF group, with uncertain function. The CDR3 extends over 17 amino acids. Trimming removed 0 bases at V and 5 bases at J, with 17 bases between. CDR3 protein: CASSQSVCRGRDNEQFF. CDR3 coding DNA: TGCGCCAGCAGTCAATCCGTCTGCAGGGGTAGGGACAATGAGCAGTTCTTC.

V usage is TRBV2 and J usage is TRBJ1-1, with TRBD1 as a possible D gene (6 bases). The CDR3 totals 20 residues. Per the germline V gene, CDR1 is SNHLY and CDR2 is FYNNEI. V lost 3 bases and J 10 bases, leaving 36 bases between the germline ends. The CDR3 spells CASSDFELDRPRPNLRGAFF. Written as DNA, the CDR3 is TGTGCCAGCAGTGACTTTGAACTGGACAGACCTCGTCCAAATCTCCGGGGAGCTTTCTTT.

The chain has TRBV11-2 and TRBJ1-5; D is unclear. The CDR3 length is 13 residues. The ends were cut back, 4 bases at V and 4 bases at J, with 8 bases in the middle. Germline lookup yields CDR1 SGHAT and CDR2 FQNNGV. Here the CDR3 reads CASSSRGNQPQHF. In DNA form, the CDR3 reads TGTGCCAGCAGCTCCCGAGGGAATCAGCCCCAGCATTTT.

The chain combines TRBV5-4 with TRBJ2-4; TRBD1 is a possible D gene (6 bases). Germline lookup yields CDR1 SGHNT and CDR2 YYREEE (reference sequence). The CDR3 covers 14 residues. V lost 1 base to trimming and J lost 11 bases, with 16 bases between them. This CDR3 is CASSLYGQPEVQYF. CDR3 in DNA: TGTGCCAGCAGCTTGTACGGACAGCCTGAGGTTCAGTACTTC.

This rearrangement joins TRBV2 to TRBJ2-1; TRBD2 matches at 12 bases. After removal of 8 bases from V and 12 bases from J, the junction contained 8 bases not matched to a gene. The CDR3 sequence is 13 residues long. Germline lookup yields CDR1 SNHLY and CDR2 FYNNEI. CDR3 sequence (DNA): TGTGCCAGCCGAGAGACTAGCGGGAGTCGGCAGTTCTTC. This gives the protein CASRETSGSRQFF.